This entry is about one T cell receptor (beta chain). Sequencing was performed with immunoSEQ multiplex PCR; in TCRdb, only in-frame clones are kept and a portion is missing. The sample includes tens of thousands of clones, under 95% of them seen just once. Germline V gives CDR1 MNHEY, CDR2 SMNVEV (reference sequence). V was pared by 4 bases and J by 3 bases, with 13 bases between. The CDR3 is made up of 14 amino acids. The data originate from a study of T cell changes during pregnancy in multiple sclerosis. The TCR was taken from a female donor in good health, enrolled as a control in a pregnancy study. Sample: peripheral blood, taken in the first trimester of pregnancy. V and J are TRBV27 and TRBJ2-7; weak D call: TRBD1 (5 bases). Here the CDR3 reads CASSYTRADYEQYF. CDR3 nucleotides: TGTGCCAGCAGTTATACCAGGGCCGACTACGAGCAGTACTTC.